What follows are 28 T cell receptor beta chains derived from one specimen sequenced in a study of cytomegalovirus exposure and HLA in healthy donors (dated by TCRdb to 2016 to 2017). Library construction relied on the immunoSEQ multiplex PCR assay. TCRdb re-hosts the immuneACCESS table, in-frame sequences only. Its copies lack some clones; in the studies checked, an unresolved V gene accounts for under half of them, and the cause for the rest is not known. For this sample the table gives about 280,000 clones, of which roughly 90% were detected only once. The ten largest account for around 0.9% of the sample. Sequencing input: PBMCs. Receptor source: a woman between 18 and 30 years old in good health and CMV-seronegative.

The chain is built from TRBV7-2 and TRBJ2-1, with 7 bases aligning to TRBD1. The CDR3 consists of 15 residues. Germline lookup yields CDR1 SGHTA and CDR2 FQGNSA. V was pared by 7 bases and J by 4 bases, with 10 bases of the junction left unmatched. The CDR3: CASTPDQGEYNEQFF. CDR3 sequence (DNA): TGTGCCAGCACCCCCGACCAGGGGGAATACAATGAGCAGTTCTTC.

The DNA for the CDR3 is TGTGCCAGCAAGTCAATCGTGGCCCGCTCCTACGAGCAGTACTTC. Translation gives CASKSIVARSYEQYF. V usage is TRBV28 and J usage is TRBJ2-7; D is undetermined. Germline assignment: CDR1 MDHEN and CDR2 SYDVKM. V dropped 7 bases and J dropped 0 bases, with 16 bases sitting between them. The CDR3 runs to 15 residues. Supplemented by reference TRBV28 and TRBJ2-7, the full variable domain reads DVKVTQSSRYLVKRTGEKVFLECVQDMDHENMFWYRQDPGLGLRLIYFSYDVKMKEKGDIPEGYSVSREKKERFSLILESASTNQTSMYLCASKSIVARSYEQYFGPGTRLTVT.

This sequence joins TRBV28 and TRBJ1-5, with 8 bases lining up with TRBD1. The length of the CDR3 is 14 residues. The V segment lost 4 bases and the J segment 9 bases; nucleotides outside the gene matches: 8. Germline values: CDR1 MDHEN, CDR2 SYDVKM. CDR3 sequence: CASSYGQGGWPQHF. In nucleotides, the CDR3 is TGTGCCAGCAGTTACGGACAGGGTGGTTGGCCCCAGCATTTT.

The chain recombines TRBV30 with TRBJ2-2; TRBD1 matches 9 bases. V shed 5 bases, J shed 3 bases, and the junction held 4 bases outside the gene matches. The CDR3 has 14 amino acids. Germline CDR1 and CDR2: GTSNPN and SVGIG (reference sequence). The chain's CDR3 is CAWADRGDTGELFF. The CDR3 coding sequence is TGTGCCTGGGCTGACAGGGGGGACACCGGGGAGCTGTTTTTT.

This chain links TRBV5-4 with TRBJ1-1; TRBD1 aligns across 7 bases. CDR1 and CDR2 from the germline V gene are SGHNT and YYREEE (reference sequence). The CDR3 runs 14 residues. With V trimmed by 1 base and J by 3 bases, 3 bases remained unmatched. CDR3 DNA: TGTGCCAGCAGCTTGCGGGGACAGCACACTGAAGCTTTCTTT. Encoded protein: CASSLRGQHTEAFF.

The chain couples TRBV2 to TRBJ2-2; 7 bases align to TRBD1. The V segment lost 6 bases and the J segment 5 bases; nucleotides outside the gene matches: 9. Germline V gene data show CDR1 as SNHLY and CDR2 as FYNNEI. There are 15 residues in the CDR3. The CDR3 DNA reads TGTGCCAGCAGCGTCCGGGACAGTGGAACCGGGGAGCTGTTTTTT. Translation gives CASSVRDSGTGELFF.

This clone was seen more than once but under ten times. This chain uses TRBV11-2 with TRBJ1-3; no reliable D call. Per germline, CDR1 SGHAT and CDR2 FQNNGV. Trimming pared 0 bases from V and 3 bases from J, leaving 18 bases between. The CDR3 runs to 18 residues. The CDR3 coding sequence is TGTGCCAGCAGCTTAGATCTGGATCGTGGTCAGGTTGGAAACACCATATATTTT. Encoded protein: CASSLDLDRGQVGNTIYF.

The rearrangement uses TRBV28 and TRBJ2-7; TRBD1 agrees at 9 bases. V shed 4 bases and J 6 bases; nucleotides not matched to a gene: 13. The CDR3 runs 16 residues. From germline, CDR1 is MDHEN and CDR2 SYDVKM. The CDR3 sequence: CASSWPPGTGRTEQYF. In DNA form, the CDR3 reads TGTGCCAGCAGTTGGCCGCCGGGGACAGGGAGGACCGAGCAGTACTTC.

This clone was counted ten times or more. The chain recombines TRBV2 with TRBJ2-1, with TRBD2 matching over 11 bases. This CDR3 spans 14 amino acids. Germline-derived CDR1 and CDR2 are SNHLY and FYNNEI. Losses at the gene ends were 6 bases for V and 3 bases for J; bases not matched to a gene: 1. The CDR3 nucleotides are TGTGCCAGCAGGGGGACTAGCGGCTACAATGAGCAGTTCTTC. It encodes CASRGTSGYNEQFF.

CDR3 in amino acids: CASSFRAGAHQPQHF. The CDR3 DNA reads as TGTGCCAGCAGCTTCAGGGCAGGGGCACATCAGCCCCAGCATTTT. The J gene is TRBJ1-5, the V gene TRBV7-2, with TRBD1 as a possible D gene (6 bases). Trimming took 3 bases from V and 5 from J, leaving 14 bases between them. The CDR3 totals 15 residues. Germline assignment: CDR1 SGHTA and CDR2 FQGNSA. Looking up the rest from reference TRBV7-2 and TRBJ1-5 gives the full variable domain: GAGVSQSPSNKVTEKGKDVELRCDPISGHTALYWYRQSLGQGLEFLIYFQGNSAPDKSGLPSDRFSAERTGGSVSTLTIQRTQQEDSAVYLCASSFRAGAHQPQHFGDGTRLSIL.

The rearrangement links TRBV6-5 to TRBJ2-7; possible D gene TRBD2, 5 bases. Trimming cost V 6 bases and J 6 bases, with 18 bases left between them. Germline loops: CDR1 MNHEY, CDR2 SVGAGI. The CDR3 is 14 residues long. In DNA, the CDR3 is TGTGCCAGCAGCTATCTCCCCGAAGCGGCCGAGCAGTACTTC. Its translation: CASSYLPEAAEQYF.

The gene calls are TRBV6-1 and TRBJ1-2; D not certain. Germline V gives CDR1 MNHNS, CDR2 SASEGT. There are 14 residues in the CDR3. Trimming shortened V by 4 bases and J by 2 bases, and 11 bases separated the two germline ends. As DNA, the CDR3 is TGTGCCAGCAGTGGTCGGACTGAAAACTATGGCTACACCTTC. The encoded protein is CASSGRTENYGYTF.

The DNA for the CDR3 is TGCGCCAGCAGCCTAACCACTGAAGCTTTCTTT. This translates into CASSLTTEAFF. V is TRBV5-1 and J is TRBJ1-1; no clear D. V lost 4 bases, J lost 4 bases, and 5 bases lay in between. CDR3 length: 11 amino acids. Germline CDR1 SGHRS, CDR2 YFSETQ.

J is TRBJ2-1 and V is TRBV7-3, with 7 bases matching TRBD1. This CDR3 region has 16 residues. V trimming: 5 bases; J trimming: 6 bases; junction bases outside the gene matches: 13. CDR1 is SGHTA, CDR2 FQGTGA, per germline. Here the CDR3 DNA reads TGTGCCAGCAGCCAAACCGGGACAGCGTTCAGCAATGAGCAGTTCTTC. Amino acids: CASSQTGTAFSNEQFF.

J is TRBJ1-2 and V is TRBV5-1, with D possibly being TRBD1 (6 bases). V lost 2 bases and J lost 5, with 19 bases in between. This CDR3 has 16 amino acids. Germline lookup yields CDR1 SGHRS and CDR2 YFSETQ. CDR3 protein: CASSFEGGQKFYGYTF. The CDR3 DNA reads TGCGCCAGCAGCTTCGAAGGCGGACAGAAATTTTATGGCTACACCTTC.

Written as DNA, the CDR3 is TGTGCCAGCAGCCCCGATTCGGGGCAAGAGACCCAGTACTTC. The encoded protein is CASSPDSGQETQYF. The chain links TRBV9 to TRBJ2-5; D is possibly TRBD2 (5 bases). V was pared by 4 bases and J by 2 bases, with 12 bases between. The CDR3 is 14 amino acids. Germline values: CDR1 SGDLS, CDR2 YYNGEE. The full variable domain, in which reference TRBV9 and TRBJ2-5 provide the parts outside the CDR3, is DSGVTQTPKHLITATGQRVTLRCSPRSGDLSVYWYQQSLDQGLQFLIQYYNGEERAKGNILERFSAQQFPDLHSELNLSSLELGDSALYFCASSPDSGQETQYFGPGTRLLVL.

The V call is TRBV2, the J call TRBJ1-3, with D unclear. Looked up from germline, CDR1 is SNHLY and CDR2 is FYNNEI. Trimming cost V 4 bases and J 0 bases, with 10 bases left between them. This CDR3 contains 15 residues. DNA for the CDR3: TGTGCCAGCAGTGTGGGCCTCCTCTCTGGAAACACCATATATTTT. Translating it yields CASSVGLLSGNTIYF.

The chain combines TRBV4-2 with TRBJ1-1, with TRBD1 as a possible D gene (5 bases). CDR1 and CDR2 from the germline V gene are LGHNA and YNFKEQ. V gave up 3 bases and J gave up 5 bases, with 22 bases separating them. The length of the CDR3 is 17 residues. The CDR3, as DNA: TGTGCCAGCAGCCAGAGAAACTCCCCCGGGAGGGGAACTGAAGCTTTCTTT. Its protein is CASSQRNSPGRGTEAFF.

The chain carries TRBV7-3 and TRBJ2-1; 14 bases fit TRBD2. The CDR3 contains 17 residues. In germline, CDR1 is SGHTA, CDR2 FQGTGA. V shed 5 bases and J 10 bases; nucleotides not matched to a gene: 13. This CDR3 reads CASSLELPGLAGAEQFF. The CDR3 region has the DNA TGTGCCAGCAGCCTGGAACTACCGGGACTAGCGGGAGCCGAGCAGTTCTTC.

The chain has TRBV19 and TRBJ1-2; D is perhaps TRBD1 (5 bases). The CDR3 length is 15 residues. Deletions cut 10 bases from V and 2 bases from J, with 20 bases between. Germline assignment: CDR1 LNHDA and CDR2 SQIVND (reference sequence). The CDR3 loop reads CATGGWGSRNYGYTF. The DNA for the CDR3 is TGTGCCACCGGAGGGTGGGGCAGTCGGAACTATGGCTACACCTTC. Supplemented by reference TRBV19 and TRBJ1-2, the full variable domain reads DGGITQSPKYLFRKEGQNVTLSCEQNLNHDAMYWYRQDPGQGLRLIYYSQIVNDFQKGDIAEGYSVSREKKESFPLTVTSAQKNPTAFYLCATGGWGSRNYGYTFGSGTRLTVV.

The chain recombines TRBV5-1 with TRBJ2-3; D unresolved. The CDR3 runs to 15 residues. Germline CDR1 SGHRS, CDR2 YFSETQ. Trimming removed 2 bases from V and 4 bases from J, with 14 bases in between. The CDR3 coding sequence is TGCGCCAGCAGCTTTCGGCTTAGTGCGGCAGATACGCAGTATTTT. Its protein is CASSFRLSAADTQYF.

The chain links TRBV7-2 to TRBJ1-3, with TRBD1 as a possible D gene (5 bases). The CDR3 has 17 residues. Germline V gene lookup returns CDR1 SGHTA and CDR2 FQGNSA. Trimming took 5 bases from V and 2 from J, leaving 19 bases between them. CDR3: CASSDEGDSRPGNTIYF. DNA of the CDR3: TGTGCCAGCAGCGACGAAGGGGACTCCCGGCCTGGAAACACCATATATTTT.

The chain combines TRBV11-2 with TRBJ2-3; TRBD2 agrees at 9 bases. The trim removed 1 base at V and 1 base at J, leaving 3 bases unmatched. The CDR3 covers 16 residues. Germline V lookup: CDR1 SGHAT, CDR2 FQNNGV. CDR3 sequence reads: CASSLGWTSGTDTQYF. CDR3 coding DNA: TGTGCCAGCAGCTTAGGTTGGACTAGCGGCACAGATACGCAGTATTTT.

This clone was seen a single time. This chain connects TRBV27 to TRBJ2-5; tentative D call: TRBD1 (6 bases). Germline V gene lookup returns CDR1 MNHEY and CDR2 SMNVEV (reference sequence). The CDR3 totals 14 residues. Trimming took off 8 bases at V and 2 bases at J, with 15 bases between the two ends. CDR3 region: CASCDTGNQETQYF. Written as DNA, the CDR3 is TGTGCCAGCTGTGACACAGGGAATCAAGAGACCCAGTACTTC.

This clone was observed a few times. The gene calls are TRBV7-9 and TRBJ1-5, with 8 bases matching TRBD1. There are 13 residues in the CDR3. J lost 5 bases, V lost 5 bases, and 2 bases had no gene match. Germline V CDR1 and CDR2: SEHNR, FQNEAQ (reference sequence). CDR3 DNA: TGTGCCAGCAGCGGGACAGGCGATCAGCCCCAGCATTTT. It codes for CASSGTGDQPQHF. The full variable domain, its missing parts supplied by reference TRBV7-9 and TRBJ1-5, is DTGVSQNPRHKITKRGQNVTFRCDPISEHNRLYWYRQTLGQGPEFLTYFQNEAQLEKSRLLSDRFSAERPKGSFSTLEIQRTEQGDSAMYLCASSGTGDQPQHFGDGTRLSIL.

This clone was seen once. This chain uses TRBV19 with TRBJ2-1; 9 bases fit TRBD2. Looked up from germline, CDR1 is LNHDA and CDR2 is SQIVND (reference sequence). Trimming took 5 bases from V and 10 from J; bases not matched to a gene: 3. The CDR3 extends over 12 amino acids. The CDR3 coding sequence is TGTGCCAGTAGTTTGCTAGCGGGAGAGCAGTTCTTC. It specifies CASSLLAGEQFF. The variable domain in full, completed from reference TRBV19 and TRBJ2-1, reads DGGITQSPKYLFRKEGQNVTLSCEQNLNHDAMYWYRQDPGQGLRLIYYSQIVNDFQKGDIAEGYSVSREKKESFPLTVTSAQKNPTAFYLCASSLLAGEQFFGPGTRLTVL.

V gene TRBV5-6 combines with J gene TRBJ2-3, with a weak D call TRBD2 (5 bases). The CDR3 extends over 16 amino acids. Looked up from germline, CDR1 is SGHDT and CDR2 is YYEEEE. V was pared by 1 base and J by 0 bases, with 12 bases between. For the CDR3, the DNA is TGTGCCAGCAGCTTGCTAGCTTTTCCTAGCACAGATACGCAGTATTTT. This encodes CASSLLAFPSTDTQYF.

The rearrangement links TRBV5-1 to TRBJ2-1, with a possible D match to TRBD1 (6 bases). Trimming took off 7 bases at V and 2 bases at J, with 13 bases between the two ends. Per germline, CDR1 SGHRS and CDR2 YFSETQ. This CDR3 is 14 amino acids long. In DNA, the CDR3 is TGCGCCAGCTCCCGGGACACTACCTACAATGAGCAGTTCTTC. Protein: CASSRDTTYNEQFF.